This T cell receptor beta chain comes out of a study of patients and donors after allogeneic stem cell transplantation. TCRdb re-called the RT-PCR reads through MiXCR, storing one row per CDR3 protein. Of some 880,000 distinct CDR3 sequences in the sample, around 17% were seen once. This clonotype was detected a few times. The specimen sequenced was blood, either unsorted or a sorted T cell fraction (not recorded which). The sequence was obtained from a human donor who was either an allogeneic HSCT recipient or a stem cell or donor lymphocyte infusion donor (not recorded which). It is not recorded whose cells these are; they may come from a transplant donor.

CDR3 bases: TGCAGTGCTAGAACAGGGATGAGCAATCAGCCCCAGCATTTT. It yields the protein CSARTGMSNQPQHF. V usage is TRBV20-1 and J usage is TRBJ1-5, with TRBD1 as a possible D gene (6 bases). Germline CDR1 DFQATT, CDR2 SNEGSKA (reference sequence). The CDR3 has 14 residues. V lost 2 bases, J lost 1 base, and 9 bases lay in between.